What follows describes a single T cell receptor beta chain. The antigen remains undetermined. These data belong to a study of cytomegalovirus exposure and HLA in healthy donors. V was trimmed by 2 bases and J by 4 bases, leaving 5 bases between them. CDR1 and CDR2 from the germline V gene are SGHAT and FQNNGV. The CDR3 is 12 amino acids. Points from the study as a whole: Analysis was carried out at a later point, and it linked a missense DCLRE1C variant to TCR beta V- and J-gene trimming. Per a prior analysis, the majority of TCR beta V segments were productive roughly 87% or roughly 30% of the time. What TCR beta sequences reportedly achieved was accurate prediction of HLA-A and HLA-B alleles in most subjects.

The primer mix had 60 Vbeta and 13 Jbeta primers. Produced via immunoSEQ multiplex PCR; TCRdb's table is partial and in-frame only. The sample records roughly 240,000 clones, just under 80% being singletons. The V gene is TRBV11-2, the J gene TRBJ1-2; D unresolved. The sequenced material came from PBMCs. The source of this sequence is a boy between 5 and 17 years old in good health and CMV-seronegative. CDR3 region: CASSLPSYGYTF. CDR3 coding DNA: TGTGCCAGCAGCTTACCCTCCTATGGCTACACCTTC.